The 25 T cell receptor beta chains listed next were all sequenced from one sample in a study of shared clonotypes between healthy human individuals. The data were produced by immunoSEQ multiplex PCR, yet TCRdb's version contains in-frame clones alone and is incomplete. The sample has around 2.5 million clones; approximately 94% are singletons. The sample comprised naive CD4+ T cells from PBMCs. Subset here: CD45RA+ positively selected. Source of these receptors: a man between 18 and 29 years old in good health. Some clones in this sample may be carry-over from other donors' samples.

This chain connects TRBV14 to TRBJ2-7; D remains ambiguous. There are 13 residues in the CDR3. From germline, CDR1 is SGHDN and CDR2 FVKESK. Trimming left V 0 bases short and J 10 bases short, with 13 bases between. CDR3 nucleotide sequence: TGTGCCAGCAGCCAAGATAGTCGTGGCCCCCAGTACTTC. Translating gives CASSQDSRGPQYF.

The gene calls are TRBV28 and TRBJ2-5; 9 bases agree with TRBD1. CDR1 is MDHEN and CDR2 is SYDVKM in the germline V gene. The CDR3 contains 15 residues. The V segment lost 4 bases and the J segment 9 bases; nucleotides outside the gene matches: 12. CDR3 region: CASSSPGQGTSAQYF. The DNA of the CDR3 is TGTGCCAGCAGTTCACCGGGACAGGGAACATCGGCCCAGTACTTC.

V gene TRBV5-1 combines with J gene TRBJ2-5, with D hard to call. The DNA end favors TRBJ2-7, so the J call may be wrong. The CDR3 consists of 16 residues. The germline V gene encodes CDR1 SGHRS and CDR2 YFSETQ. CDR3 bases: TGCGCCAGCAGCTCGGAAGGAACCGCTATTGTCTACGAGCAGTACTTC. This gives the protein CASSSEGTAIVYEQYF.

The chain combines TRBV4-2 with TRBJ2-1; D is tentatively TRBD1 or TRBD2 (5 bases each). The germline V gene has CDR1 LGHNA and CDR2 YNFKEQ. Trimming stripped 0 bases from V and 9 bases from J, with 18 bases between. This CDR3 is built from 16 residues. CDR3 amino acids: CASSQEGVRGRGEQFF. The CDR3 region has the DNA TGTGCCAGCAGCCAAGAGGGGGTTAGAGGGCGAGGTGAGCAGTTCTTC.

V is TRBV28 and J is TRBJ2-2, with D perhaps matching TRBD2 (5 bases). The CDR3 runs to 14 residues. Germline V gene data show CDR1 as MDHEN and CDR2 as SYDVKM. V was cut by 1 base and J by 5 bases, with 8 bases left in between. This CDR3 reads CASSLFGITGELFF. The CDR3 DNA reads TGTGCCAGCAGTTTATTCGGGATAACCGGGGAGCTGTTTTTT.

The chain joins TRBV28 to TRBJ2-1; TRBD2 aligns across 8 bases. This CDR3 contains 15 residues. Germline lookup yields CDR1 MDHEN and CDR2 SYDVKM. With 11 bases clipped from V and 0 bases from J, the junction kept 9 bases outside the gene matches. This CDR3 reads CAAGGSDRSYNEQFF. In DNA, the CDR3 is TGTGCCGCGGGGGGCTCCGACCGCTCCTACAATGAGCAGTTCTTC.

The chain carries TRBV5-4 and TRBJ2-1; TRBD2 matches 13 bases. V gave up 0 bases and J gave up 8 bases; unmatched junction bases: 5. The CDR3 is made up of 16 amino acids. The germline gives CDR1 SGHNT, CDR2 YYREEE (reference sequence). The CDR3 DNA reads as TGTGCCAGCAGCTTGGCGGGACTAGCGGGATACCATGAGCAGTTCTTC. Protein sequence: CASSLAGLAGYHEQFF.

V and J are TRBV6-5 and TRBJ1-2; D may be TRBD1 (6 bases). The CDR3 is made up of 16 amino acids. The germline gives CDR1 MNHEY, CDR2 SVGAGI. Trimming took 3 bases from V and 8 from J, leaving 22 bases between them. CDR3 nucleotides: TGTGCCAGCAGTTATCGTCCCCAGGGGTCGGTAACCGGCTACACCTTC. It encodes CASSYRPQGSVTGYTF.

The J gene is TRBJ1-1, the V gene TRBV7-2, with 9 bases identical to TRBD1. V was clipped by 4 bases and J by 7 bases; unmatched bases: 10. The germline V gene has CDR1 SGHTA and CDR2 FQGNSA. CDR3 length: 15 residues. CDR3 sequence reads: CASSSLQGAGSEAFF. CDR3 in DNA: TGTGCCAGCAGCTCCCTACAGGGGGCGGGCAGTGAAGCTTTCTTT.

The chain links TRBV6-1 to TRBJ1-1; TRBD1 is a possible D gene (5 bases). From germline, CDR1 is MNHNS and CDR2 SASEGT. The CDR3 has 15 residues. V shed 2 bases and J shed 1 base, with 11 bases lying between them. As DNA, the CDR3 is TGTGCCAGCAGTGAAAACCCAGGGTGGAACACTGAAGCTTTCTTT. This encodes CASSENPGWNTEAFF.

This chain joins TRBV15 and TRBJ1-1, with 9 bases identical to TRBD1. There are 14 residues in the CDR3. CDR1 and CDR2 from the germline V gene are LNHNV and YYDKDF (reference sequence). Unmatched junction bases numbered 7, after V lost 6 bases and J lost 5 bases. The DNA for the CDR3 is TGTGCCACCAGTTCACAGGGGGCGAGAACTGAAGCTTTCTTT. Translating gives CATSSQGARTEAFF.

This chain links TRBV5-1 with TRBJ2-7; maybe TRBD2 (6 bases). The V end lost 0 bases, the J end lost 5 bases, and 12 bases lay between the germline ends. Germline V gene data show CDR1 as SGHRS and CDR2 as YFSETQ. CDR3 length equals 14 residues. This CDR3 is CASSLAGRSDEQYF. CDR3 sequence (DNA): TGCGCCAGCAGCTTGGCAGGGAGGAGCGACGAGCAGTACTTC.

The chain is built from TRBV5-6 and TRBJ2-5, with D perhaps matching TRBD1 (6 bases). Germline CDR1 and CDR2: SGHDT and YYEEEE. The V end lost 6 bases, the J end lost 2 bases, and 11 bases lay between the germline ends. CDR3 length: 13 residues. The CDR3 protein is CASTWQGQETQYF. The CDR3 DNA is TGTGCCAGCACCTGGCAGGGGCAAGAGACCCAGTACTTC.

The chain uses TRBV18 and TRBJ1-1, with D possibly TRBD1 on 6 matching bases. V lost 2 bases, J lost 3 bases, and 13 bases lay in between. This CDR3 spans 15 amino acids. Germline CDR1 KGHSH, CDR2 LQKENI. The CDR3 is CASSPTGGGYTEAFF. DNA for the CDR3: TGTGCCAGCTCACCAACGGGGGGCGGCTACACTGAAGCTTTCTTT.

CDR3 protein: CASRPRARPDTQYF. CDR3 bases: TGTGCCAGCAGACCACGGGCCCGCCCAGATACGCAGTATTTT. This chain links TRBV6-6 with TRBJ2-3; D ambiguous. The ends were cut back, 6 bases at V and 4 bases at J, with 14 bases in the middle. From germline, CDR1 is MNHNY and CDR2 SVGAGI (reference sequence). The CDR3 sequence is 14 residues long.

On this clone: This sample includes further DNA sequences coding for the same CDR3. This chain links TRBV9 with TRBJ2-3; the D gene could be TRBD1 or TRBD2 (5 bases each). CDR3 length equals 15 residues. Deletions cut 0 bases from V and 2 bases from J, with 10 bases between. Germline values: CDR1 SGDLS, CDR2 YYNGEE. Here the CDR3 reads CASSVGGRTTDTQYF. The CDR3 DNA follows: TGTGCCAGCAGCGTAGGGGGGAGAACCACAGATACGCAGTATTTT.

The genes are TRBV9 and TRBJ2-3; TRBD2 might be the D (6 bases). CDR3 length: 16 residues. In germline, CDR1 is SGDLS, CDR2 YYNGEE. V shed 3 bases and J shed 2 bases, with 16 bases lying between them. The CDR3 is CASSESGRGYTDTQYF. CDR3 DNA sequence: TGTGCCAGCAGCGAGTCCGGGCGGGGCTACACAGATACGCAGTATTTT.

This clone was seen just once. V and J are TRBV6-5 and TRBJ2-1; the match to TRBD1 covers 11 bases. CDR1 and CDR2 (germline): MNHEY, SVGAGI. The length of the CDR3 is 14 residues. V lost 10 bases, J lost 7 bases, and 9 bases stayed unmatched. The DNA for the CDR3 is TGTGCCACCTCACCGGACAGGGGGCGAAATGAGCAGTTCTTC. This gives the protein CATSPDRGRNEQFF.

The V call is TRBV28, the J call TRBJ2-1; 7 bases are a match to TRBD1. This CDR3 contains 16 residues. Germline loops: CDR1 MDHEN, CDR2 SYDVKM. With 5 bases clipped from V and 1 base from J, the junction kept 8 bases outside the gene matches. Written as DNA, the CDR3 is TGTGCCAGCAGTCCGGGACAGATGTCTTCCTACAATGAGCAGTTCTTC. It translates to CASSPGQMSSYNEQFF.

V and J are TRBV10-2 and TRBJ1-2, with 8 positions matching TRBD1. V shed 3 bases, J shed 5 bases, and the junction held 8 bases outside the gene matches. CDR3 size: 15 residues. The germline CDR1 and CDR2 sequences are WSHSY and SAAADI. The CDR3 DNA is TGCGCCAGCAGTGATGGGCAGGGGGCAGGATATGGCTACACCTTC. Translated, it gives CASSDGQGAGYGYTF.

This chain uses TRBV20-1 with TRBJ2-3; 7 bases map to TRBD2. The ends lost 3 bases at V and 10 bases at J; junction bases unmatched: 4. Germline values: CDR1 DFQATT, CDR2 SNEGSKA (reference sequence). There are 11 residues in the CDR3. DNA for the CDR3: TGCAGTGCTAGGGGGGGGAGCTCGCAGTATTTT. The encoded protein is CSARGGSSQYF.

The chain couples TRBV7-3 to TRBJ2-2; no reliable D call. From germline, CDR1 is SGHTA and CDR2 FQGTGA. There are 17 residues in the CDR3. Trimming shortened V by 4 bases and J by 1 base, and 16 bases separated the two germline ends. CDR3 in amino acids: CASSSNRLTWNTGELFF. CDR3 in DNA: TGTGCCAGCAGCTCCAATCGCCTAACATGGAACACCGGGGAGCTGTTTTTT.

V gene TRBV30 combines with J gene TRBJ2-1, with D maybe TRBD2 (5 bases). The CDR3 is 13 residues long. Trimming removed 1 base at V and 8 bases at J, with 12 bases between. The germline V gene has CDR1 GTSNPN and CDR2 SVGIG (reference sequence). CDR3 DNA: TGTGCCTGGAGTGAAGGGAATAGCGATGAGCAGTTCTTC. Translating it yields CAWSEGNSDEQFF.

This sequence joins TRBV5-4 and TRBJ2-7, with TRBD1 matching over 9 bases. The CDR3 is 15 amino acids. V lost 4 bases and J lost 5; bases outside the gene matches: 10. Germline V CDR1 and CDR2: SGHNT, YYREEE (reference sequence). This CDR3 reads CASSLPGQGRDEQYF. The CDR3 nucleotides are TGTGCCAGCAGCCTGCCGGGACAGGGCCGTGACGAGCAGTACTTC.

The chain joins TRBV14 to TRBJ1-1; 7 bases map to TRBD1. Germline CDR1 reads SGHDN; CDR2 reads FVKESK. The CDR3 contains 16 residues. The junction had 5 bases not matched to a gene; V was cut back by 1 base and J by 0 bases. The CDR3 sequence is CASSQGNRGMNTEAFF. Written as DNA, the CDR3 is TGTGCCAGCAGCCAAGGCAACAGGGGCATGAACACTGAAGCTTTCTTT.